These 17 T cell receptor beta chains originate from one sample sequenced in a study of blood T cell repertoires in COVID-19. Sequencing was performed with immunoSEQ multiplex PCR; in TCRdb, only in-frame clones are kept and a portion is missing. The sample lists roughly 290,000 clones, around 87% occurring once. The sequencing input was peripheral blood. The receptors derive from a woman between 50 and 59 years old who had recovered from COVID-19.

CDR3 region: CASRRQGNTIYF. CDR3 bases: TGTGCCAGCAGGCGACAGGGAAACACCATATATTTT. The genes are TRBV7-9 and TRBJ1-3; weak D call: TRBD1 (5 bases). The CDR3 contains 12 residues. V was cut by 6 bases and J by 4 bases, with 7 bases left in between. Germline-derived CDR1 and CDR2 are SEHNR and FQNEAQ (reference sequence). Using reference TRBV7-9 and TRBJ1-3 for the parts outside the CDR3, the full variable domain is DTGVSQNPRHKITKRGQNVTFRCDPISEHNRLYWYRQTLGQGPEFLTYFQNEAQLEKSRLLSDRFSAERPKGSFSTLEIQRTEQGDSAMYLCASRRQGNTIYFGEGSWLTVV.

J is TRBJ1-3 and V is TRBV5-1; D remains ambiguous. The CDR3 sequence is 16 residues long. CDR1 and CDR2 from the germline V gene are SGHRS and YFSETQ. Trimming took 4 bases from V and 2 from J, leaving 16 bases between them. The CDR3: CASSPTTAPAGNTIYF. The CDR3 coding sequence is TGCGCCAGCAGCCCGACGACTGCCCCGGCTGGAAACACCATATATTTT. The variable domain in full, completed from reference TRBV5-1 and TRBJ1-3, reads KAGVTQTPRYLIKTRGQQVTLSCSPISGHRSVSWYQQTPGQGLQFLFEYFSETQRNKGNFPGRFSGRQFSNSRSEMNVSTLELGDSALYLCASSPTTAPAGNTIYFGEGSWLTVV.

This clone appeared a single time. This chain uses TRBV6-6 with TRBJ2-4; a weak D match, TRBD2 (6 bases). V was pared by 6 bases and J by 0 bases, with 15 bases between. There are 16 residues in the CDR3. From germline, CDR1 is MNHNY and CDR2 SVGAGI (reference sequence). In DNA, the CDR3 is TGTGCCAGCAGAAGGGACGGGGGACTAGCCAAAAACATTCAGTACTTC. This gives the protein CASRRDGGLAKNIQYF.

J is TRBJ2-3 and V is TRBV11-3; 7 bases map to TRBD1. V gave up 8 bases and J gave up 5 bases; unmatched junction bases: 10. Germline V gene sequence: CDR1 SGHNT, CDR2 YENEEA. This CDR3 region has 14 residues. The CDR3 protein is CASSRGRVQDTQYF. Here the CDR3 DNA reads TGTGCCAGCTCAAGGGGGCGGGTTCAAGATACGCAGTATTTT.

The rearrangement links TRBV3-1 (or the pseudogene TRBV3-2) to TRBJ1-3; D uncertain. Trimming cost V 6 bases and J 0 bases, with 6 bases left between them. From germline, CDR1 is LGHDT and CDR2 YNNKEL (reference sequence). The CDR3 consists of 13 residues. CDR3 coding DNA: TGTGCCAGCAGACAGAGCTCTGGAAACACCATATATTTT. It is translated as CASRQSSGNTIYF.

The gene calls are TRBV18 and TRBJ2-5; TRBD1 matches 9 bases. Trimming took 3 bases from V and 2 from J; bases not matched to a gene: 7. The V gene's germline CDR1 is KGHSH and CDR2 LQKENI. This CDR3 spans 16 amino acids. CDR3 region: CASSPRTGVGQETQYF. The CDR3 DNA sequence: TGTGCCAGCTCACCTAGGACAGGGGTCGGTCAAGAGACCCAGTACTTC.

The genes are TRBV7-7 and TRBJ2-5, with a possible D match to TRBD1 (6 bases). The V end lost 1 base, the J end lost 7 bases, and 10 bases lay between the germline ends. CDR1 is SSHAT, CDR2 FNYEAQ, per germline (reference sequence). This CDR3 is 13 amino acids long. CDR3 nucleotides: TGTGCCAGCAGCTTAGATGGGGGCGGGACCCAGTACTTC. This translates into CASSLDGGGTQYF.

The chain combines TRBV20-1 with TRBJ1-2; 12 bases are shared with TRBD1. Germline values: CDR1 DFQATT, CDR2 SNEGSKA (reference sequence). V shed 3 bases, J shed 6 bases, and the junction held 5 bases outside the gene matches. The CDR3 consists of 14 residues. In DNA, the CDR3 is TGCAGTGCTAGTCCGGGACAGGGGGCGGATGGCTACACCTTC. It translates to CSASPGQGADGYTF.

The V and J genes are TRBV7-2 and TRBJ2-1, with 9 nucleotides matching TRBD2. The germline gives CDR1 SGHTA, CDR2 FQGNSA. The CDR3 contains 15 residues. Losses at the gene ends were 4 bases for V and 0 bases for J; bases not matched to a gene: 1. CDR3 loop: CASSSSGTSYNEQFF. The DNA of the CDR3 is TGTGCCAGCAGCTCTAGCGGGACCTCCTACAATGAGCAGTTCTTC.

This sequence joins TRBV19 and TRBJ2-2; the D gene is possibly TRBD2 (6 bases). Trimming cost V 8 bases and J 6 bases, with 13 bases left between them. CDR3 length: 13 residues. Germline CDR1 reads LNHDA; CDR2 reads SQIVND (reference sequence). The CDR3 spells CASSSRRAGELFF. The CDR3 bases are TGTGCCAGTTCTTCCAGGAGGGCCGGGGAGCTGTTTTTT.

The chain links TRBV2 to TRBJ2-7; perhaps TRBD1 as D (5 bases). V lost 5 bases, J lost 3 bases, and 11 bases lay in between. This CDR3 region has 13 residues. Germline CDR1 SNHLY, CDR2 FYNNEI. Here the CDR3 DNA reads TGTGCCAGCAGTATCGGCAGGGACTACGAGCAGTACTTC. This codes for CASSIGRDYEQYF.

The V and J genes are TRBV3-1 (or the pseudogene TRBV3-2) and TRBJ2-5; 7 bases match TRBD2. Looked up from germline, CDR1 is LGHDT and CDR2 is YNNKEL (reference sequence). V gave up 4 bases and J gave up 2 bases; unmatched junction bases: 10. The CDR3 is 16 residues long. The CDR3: CASSPVTRGRQETQYF. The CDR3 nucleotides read TGTGCCAGCAGCCCCGTTACGCGGGGGAGGCAAGAGACCCAGTACTTC.

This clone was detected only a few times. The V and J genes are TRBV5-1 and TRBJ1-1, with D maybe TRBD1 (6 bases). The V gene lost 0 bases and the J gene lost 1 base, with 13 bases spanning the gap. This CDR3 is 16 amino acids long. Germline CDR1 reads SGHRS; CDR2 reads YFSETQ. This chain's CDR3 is CASSLAPQGRNTEAFF. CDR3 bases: TGCGCCAGCAGCTTGGCTCCACAGGGCCGGAACACTGAAGCTTTCTTT.

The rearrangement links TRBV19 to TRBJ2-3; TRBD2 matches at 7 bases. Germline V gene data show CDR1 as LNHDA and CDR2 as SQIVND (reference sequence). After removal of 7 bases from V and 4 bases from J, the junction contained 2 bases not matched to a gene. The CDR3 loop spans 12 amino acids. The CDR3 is CASKRDSDTQYF. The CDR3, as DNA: TGTGCCAGTAAGCGGGATTCAGATACGCAGTATTTT.

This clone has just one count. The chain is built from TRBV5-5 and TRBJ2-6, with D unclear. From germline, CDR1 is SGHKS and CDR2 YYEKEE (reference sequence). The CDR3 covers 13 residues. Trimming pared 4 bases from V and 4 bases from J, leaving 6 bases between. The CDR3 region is CASSPGGANVLTF. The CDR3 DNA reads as TGTGCCAGCAGCCCCGGGGGGGCCAACGTCCTGACTTTC.

The CDR3, as DNA: TGTGCCAGTAGTGTGGGACAAGCGAGAAGCGAGCAGTACTTC. Protein product: CASSVGQARSEQYF. The J gene is TRBJ2-7, the V gene TRBV19, with a possible D match to TRBD1 (6 bases). Germline loops: CDR1 LNHDA, CDR2 SQIVND (reference sequence). V was shortened by 5 bases and J by 6 bases, with 17 bases between the two germline ends. The CDR3 has 14 residues.

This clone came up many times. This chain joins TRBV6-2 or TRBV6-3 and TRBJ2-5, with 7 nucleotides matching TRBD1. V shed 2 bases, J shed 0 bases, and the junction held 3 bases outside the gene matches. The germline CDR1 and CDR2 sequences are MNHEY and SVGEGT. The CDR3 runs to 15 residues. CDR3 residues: CASSYGTAYQETQYF. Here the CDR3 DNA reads TGTGCCAGCAGTTACGGGACAGCGTACCAAGAGACCCAGTACTTC.